Listed below are T cell receptor beta chains from one sample, sequenced in a study of ipilimumab plus nivolumab after autologous stem cell transplantation. Sequencing used immunoSEQ multiplex PCR; TCRdb keeps in-frame clones, though not all of them. In the table there are about 21,000 clones, about three quarters of which are singletons. The sequencing here drew on PBMCs, taken in a trial of ipilimumab plus nivolumab as post-transplant consolidation. These receptors originate from a male donor with diffuse large B-cell lymphoma. The CDR3 runs from the conserved cysteine through the conserved F or W. A D gene is named only where the DNA matches it firmly. A clone size is listed for some rows: how often the clone was seen (once, few, many), or a class if it is expanded.

j_gene | d_gene | v_gene | abundance | CDR3aa | CDR3nt
TRBJ1-1 | . | TRBV29-1 | . | CSASNTEAFF | TGCAGCGCGAGTAACACTGAAGCTTTCTTT
TRBJ2-7 | . | TRBV18 | . | CASSPRVSYEQYF | TGTGCCAGCTCACCTCGGGTCTCCTACGAGCAGTACTTC
TRBJ2-5 | . | TRBV28 | . | CASSLEGRDRQETQYF | TGTGCCAGCAGTTTAGAGGGTCGGGACCGCCAAGAGACCCAGTACTTC
TRBJ2-7 | . | TRBV2 | . | CASLRDSYEQYF | TGTGCCAGCCTAAGGGATAGCTACGAGCAGTACTTC
TRBJ1-4 | . | TRBV28 | . | CASSLRDDPTNEKLFF | TGTGCCAGCAGTTTAAGGGACGACCCAACTAATGAAAAACTGTTTTTT
TRBJ1-2 | TRBD1 | TRBV6-1 | many | CASSTGTGSWRGYTF | TGTGCCAGCAGTACCGGGACAGGGTCATGGAGGGGCTACACCTTC
TRBJ1-3 | . | TRBV13 | . | CASSLPSGNTIYF | TGTGCCAGCAGCCTCCCCTCTGGAAACACCATATATTTT
TRBJ2-7 | . | TRBV7-2 | . | CASSFGGNPYEQYF | TGTGCCAGCAGCTTTGGGGGGAACCCCTACGAGCAGTACTTC
TRBJ2-5 | . | TRBV19 | . | CASSIRGRGQETQYF | TGTGCCAGTAGTATCCGAGGGAGGGGGCAAGAGACCCAGTACTTC
TRBJ2-6 | . | TRBV12-5 | . | CASGWVSLQDKVGF | TGTGCTAGTGGTTGGGTTAGTTTGCAGGACAAAGTCGGGTTC
TRBJ1-5 | TRBD1 | TRBV29-1 | . | CSVRTGGNQPQHF | TGCAGCGTAAGGACAGGGGGAAATCAGCCCCAGCATTTT
TRBJ2-1 | . | TRBV7-3 | . | CASSSTARDTYNEQFF | TGTGCCAGCAGCTCCACGGCACGGGACACCTACAATGAGCAGTTCTTC
TRBJ1-4 | TRBD1 | TRBV7-9 | . | CASSWGQGNEKLFF | TGTGCCAGCAGCTGGGGACAGGGTAATGAAAAACTGTTTTTT
TRBJ2-7 | . | TRBV7-2 | once | CASSGGTYEQYF | TGTGCCAGCAGCGGGGGGACCTACGAGCAGTACTTC
TRBJ2-1 | . | TRBV7-7 | . | CASSKQADNEQFF | TGTGCTAGCAGCAAACAAGCCGACAATGAGCAGTTCTTC
TRBJ2-3 | . | TRBV30 | . | CAWNPGFVTDTQYF | TGTGCCTGGAACCCAGGGTTTGTCACAGATACGCAGTATTTT
TRBJ1-5 | . | TRBV28 | . | CASSWFGLYSNQPQHF | TGTGCCAGCAGTTGGTTCGGACTGTATAGCAATCAGCCCCAGCATTTT
TRBJ2-1 | TRBD2 | TRBV19 | . | CASSIRAGGYNEQFF | TGTGCCAGTAGTATAAGAGCGGGGGGTTACAATGAGCAGTTCTTC
TRBJ1-6 | . | TRBV4-3 | . | CASSQQGLSNSPLHF | TGCGCCAGCAGCCAGCAGGGCCTATCGAATTCACCCCTCCACTTT
TRBJ2-5 | . | TRBV18 | . | CASSPPSVGETQYF | TGTGCCAGCTCACCACCGTCGGTGGGGGAGACCCAGTACTTC
TRBJ1-1 | . | TRBV6-5 | . | CASSYEGGSTEAFF | TGTGCCAGCAGTTACGAGGGAGGGTCCACTGAAGCTTTCTTT
TRBJ1-6 | . | TRBV6-1 | . | CASSEERGTASPLHF | TGTGCCAGCAGTGAAGAAAGGGGGACGGCTTCACCCCTCCACTTT
TRBJ1-5 | . | TRBV7-9 | medium-sized | CASSYSNQPQHF | TGTGCCAGCAGCTATAGCAATCAGCCCCAGCATTTT
TRBJ2-3 | TRBD1 | TRBV6-1 | few | CASSGGQGGADTQYF | TGTGCCAGCAGTGGCGGACAGGGGGGCGCAGATACGCAGTATTTT
TRBJ2-7 | TRBD2 | TRBV7-2 | few | CASNFLTSGSYEQYF | TGTGCCAGCAATTTCCTGACTAGCGGGTCCTACGAGCAGTACTTC
TRBJ2-3 | . | TRBV29-1 | once | CSVVEGADTQYF | TGCAGCGTTGTGGAGGGCGCAGATACGCAGTATTTT
TRBJ1-4 | . | TRBV14 | . | CASSLRVLEKLFF | TGTGCCAGCAGCCTGAGGGTTTTAGAAAAACTGTTTTTT
TRBJ2-7 | . | TRBV10-3 | . | CAISEPTGPSSYEQYF | TGTGCCATCAGTGAGCCGACAGGCCCCAGCTCCTACGAGCAGTACTTC
TRBJ2-2 | TRBD2 | TRBV5-1 | . | CASSPGTSGTGELFF | TGCGCCAGCAGCCCCGGGACTAGCGGCACCGGGGAGCTGTTTTTT
TRBJ2-3 | . | TRBV5-1 | . | CASSWQGGGTDTQYF | TGCGCCAGCAGCTGGCAGGGGGGAGGGACAGATACGCAGTATTTT
TRBJ1-6 | . | TRBV7-2 | . | CASRPDSPTLHF | TGTGCCAGCAGGCCGGACAGTCCCACCCTCCACTTT
TRBJ1-4 | . | TRBV7-3 | . | CASSLGGYNEKLFF | TGTGCCAGCAGTCTCGGGGGCTATAATGAAAAACTGTTTTTT
TRBJ1-4 | TRBD1 | TRBV28 | few | CASSLVGQGEKLFF | TGTGCCAGCAGTTTAGTGGGACAGGGAGAAAAACTGTTTTTT
TRBJ2-1 | TRBD1 | TRBV4-3 | few | CASSHQRQGSNNEQFF | TGCGCCAGCAGCCACCAGCGACAGGGAAGCAACAATGAGCAGTTCTTC
TRBJ2-2 | . | TRBV18 | . | CASATYTGELFF | TGTGCCAGCGCGACCTACACCGGGGAGCTGTTTTTT
TRBJ2-7 | TRBD2 | TRBV28 | . | CASSFSTRGGDEQYF | TGTGCCAGCAGTTTTTCGACACGGGGGGGAGACGAGCAGTACTTC
TRBJ1-1 | . | TRBV4-2 | once | CASSQDRGGGAFF | TGTGCCAGCAGCCAAGACAGGGGCGGAGGTGCTTTCTTT
TRBJ2-3 | . | TRBV14 | once | CASSPTYASTDTQYF | TGTGCCAGCAGCCCAACCTACGCGAGCACAGATACGCAGTATTTT
TRBJ2-6 | . | TRBV5-1 | . | CASSLGGVGANVLTF | TGCGCCAGCAGCTTGGGAGGGGTTGGGGCCAACGTCCTGACTTTC
TRBJ1-2 | . | TRBV9 | . | CASSVSATGPGYTF | TGTGCCAGCAGCGTCTCAGCTACAGGGCCCGGCTACACCTTC
TRBJ2-3 | . | TRBV6-6 | . | CASDGTLTDTQYF | TGTGCCAGCGATGGGACCCTCACAGATACGCAGTATTTT
TRBJ1-1 | . | TRBV5-4 | . | CASSPAGASGTEAFF | TGTGCCAGCAGCCCCGCGGGGGCCAGTGGGACTGAAGCTTTCTTT
TRBJ2-7 | TRBD1 | TRBV27 | medium-sized | CASSLGTGVFSEQYF | TGTGCCAGCAGTTTGGGGACAGGGGTTTTCTCCGAGCAGTACTTC
TRBJ2-3 | . | TRBV4-2 | once | CASSQRTGQSTDTQYF | TGTGCCAGCAGCCAAAGGACCGGACAGAGCACAGATACGCAGTATTTT
TRBJ1-5 | . | TRBV2 | . | CASGPGESGNQPQHF | TGTGCCAGCGGCCCGGGGGAGTCAGGCAATCAGCCCCAGCATTTT
TRBJ2-3 | . | TRBV7-2 | . | CASRPDALLKGGGTQYF | TGTGCCAGCAGACCTGATGCCTTACTTAAGGGGGGAGGTACGCAGTATTTT
TRBJ1-4 | . | TRBV5-1 | . | CASSLLGGWNEKLFF | TGCGCCAGCAGCTTGTTGGGGGGCTGGAATGAAAAACTGTTTTTT
TRBJ2-7 | . | TRBV29-1 | . | CSVDTGYEQYF | TGCAGCGTTGACACGGGCTACGAGCAGTACTTC
TRBJ1-6 | . | TRBV6-1 | many | CASSELLEARHVSSPLHF | TGTGCCAGCAGTGAGCTTTTGGAGGCTCGACATGTTAGTTCACCCCTCCACTTT
TRBJ2-7 | . | TRBV2 | . | CASSLGRGGYEQYF | TGTGCCAGCAGTCTGGGGCGAGGAGGCTACGAGCAGTACTTC
TRBJ2-4 | . | TRBV29-1 | few | CSAKGGSKNIQYF | TGCAGCGCCAAGGGGGGGTCCAAAAACATTCAGTACTTC
TRBJ2-3 | TRBD2 | TRBV2 | . | CASGGLAGFRTDTQYF | TGTGCCAGCGGAGGACTAGCGGGGTTTCGCACAGATACGCAGTATTTT
TRBJ2-1 | TRBD1 | TRBV7-2 | . | CASSETGTYNEQFF | TGTGCCAGCAGCGAGACAGGGACCTACAATGAGCAGTTCTTC
TRBJ1-4 | . | TRBV25-1 | . | CASRNQGFQEKLFF | TGTGCCAGCAGAAACCAAGGCTTTCAGGAAAAACTGTTTTTT
TRBJ1-1 | . | TRBV11-1 | . | CATGRSTEAFF | TGTGCCACCGGGAGGTCCACTGAAGCTTTCTTT